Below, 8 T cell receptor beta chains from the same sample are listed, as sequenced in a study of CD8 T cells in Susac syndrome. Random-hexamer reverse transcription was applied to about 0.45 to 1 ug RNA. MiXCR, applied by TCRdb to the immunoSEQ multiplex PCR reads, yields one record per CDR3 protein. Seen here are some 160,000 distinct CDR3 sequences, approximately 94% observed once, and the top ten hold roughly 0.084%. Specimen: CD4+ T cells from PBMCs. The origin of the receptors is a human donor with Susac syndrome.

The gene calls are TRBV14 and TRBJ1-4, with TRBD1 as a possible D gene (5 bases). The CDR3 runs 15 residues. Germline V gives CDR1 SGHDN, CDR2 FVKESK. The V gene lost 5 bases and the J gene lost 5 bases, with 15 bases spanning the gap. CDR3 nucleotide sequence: TGTGCCAGCAGCGAGCAGGGCCTCCGGAATGAAAAACTGTTTTTT. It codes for CASSEQGLRNEKLFF.

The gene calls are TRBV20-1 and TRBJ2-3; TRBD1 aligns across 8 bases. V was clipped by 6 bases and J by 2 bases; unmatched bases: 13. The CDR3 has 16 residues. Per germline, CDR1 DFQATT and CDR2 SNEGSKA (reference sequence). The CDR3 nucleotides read TGCAGTGCCCAAGGCCAGGGGGCCGGGCACACAGATACGCAGTATTTT. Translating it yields CSAQGQGAGHTDTQYF.

The CDR3 bases are TGCAGCGCCGCGCCGCTATTGAACACTGAAGCTTTCTTT. It yields the protein CSAAPLLNTEAFF. The chain has TRBV29-1 and TRBJ1-1; D not certain. The germline V and J ends were trimmed by 7 bases and 0 bases, with 12 bases remaining between them. Germline CDR1 is SQVTM and CDR2 is ANQGSEA. The CDR3 extends over 13 amino acids.

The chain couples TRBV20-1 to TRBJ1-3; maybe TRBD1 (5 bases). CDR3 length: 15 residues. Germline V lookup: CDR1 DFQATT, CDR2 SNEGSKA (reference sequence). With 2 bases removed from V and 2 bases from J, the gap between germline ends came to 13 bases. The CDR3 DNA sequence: TGCAGTGCTAGACCTCCGGGGGTGGCTGGAAACACCATATATTTT. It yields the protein CSARPPGVAGNTIYF.

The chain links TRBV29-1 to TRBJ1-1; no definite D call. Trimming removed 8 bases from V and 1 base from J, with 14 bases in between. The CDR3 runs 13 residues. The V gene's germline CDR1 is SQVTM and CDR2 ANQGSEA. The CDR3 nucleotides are TGCAGCTCTAAGACACCCTCGAACACTGAAGCTTTCTTT. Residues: CSSKTPSNTEAFF.

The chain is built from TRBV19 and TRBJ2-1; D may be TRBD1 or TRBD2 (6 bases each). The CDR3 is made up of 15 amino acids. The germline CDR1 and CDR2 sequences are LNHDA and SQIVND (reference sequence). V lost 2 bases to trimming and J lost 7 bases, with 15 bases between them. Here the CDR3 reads CASSIRWGARNEQFF. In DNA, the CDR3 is TGTGCCAGTAGTATAAGATGGGGGGCCAGGAATGAGCAGTTCTTC.

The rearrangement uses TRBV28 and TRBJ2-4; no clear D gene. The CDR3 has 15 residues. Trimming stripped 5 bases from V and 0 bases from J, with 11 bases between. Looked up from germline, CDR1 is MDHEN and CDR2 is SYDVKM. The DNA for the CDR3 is TGTGCCAGCAGTAGCCTTCGCGGAGCCAAAAACATTCAGTACTTC. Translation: CASSSLRGAKNIQYF.

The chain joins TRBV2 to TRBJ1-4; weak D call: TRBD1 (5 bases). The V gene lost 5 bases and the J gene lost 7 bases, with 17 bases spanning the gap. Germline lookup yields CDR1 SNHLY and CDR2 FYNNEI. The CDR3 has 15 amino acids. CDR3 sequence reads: CASSLGGATGEKLFF. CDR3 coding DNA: TGTGCCAGCAGTCTGGGAGGGGCAACTGGTGAAAAACTGTTTTTT.